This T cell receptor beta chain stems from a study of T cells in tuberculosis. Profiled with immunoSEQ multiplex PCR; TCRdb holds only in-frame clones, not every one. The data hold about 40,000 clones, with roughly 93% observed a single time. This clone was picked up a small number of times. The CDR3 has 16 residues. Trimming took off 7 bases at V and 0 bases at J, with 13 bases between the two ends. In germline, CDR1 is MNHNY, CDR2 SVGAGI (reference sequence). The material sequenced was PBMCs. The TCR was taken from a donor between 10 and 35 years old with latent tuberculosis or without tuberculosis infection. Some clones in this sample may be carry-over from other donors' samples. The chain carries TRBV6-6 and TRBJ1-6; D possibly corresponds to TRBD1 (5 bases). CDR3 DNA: TGTGCCAGCACCGACAGATCGAGCTCCTATAATTCACCCCTCCACTTT. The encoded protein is CASTDRSSSYNSPLHF.